The subject of this entry is one T cell receptor beta chain. PCR was performed a second time for 7 to 11 cycles using a sample-barcoded 5' primer and a J-beta primer mix. Each CDR3 protein gets one entry after TCRdb re-called the 5' RACE reads with MiXCR. Among under 2,000,000 distinct CDR3 sequences, 49% were seen once, and the ten largest hold 2% to 2.5%. This specimen comes from a study of blood T cells in healthy people across ages. The sequencing sample was made of blood. This receptor was identified in a middle-aged woman in good health.

This CDR3 is CSARDHPPTDTQYF. The DNA of the CDR3 is TGCAGTGCTAGAGATCATCCCCCCACAGATACGCAGTATTTT. The chain carries TRBV20-1 and TRBJ2-3; D gene uncertain. The CDR3 extends over 14 amino acids. V lost 0 bases and J 2 bases, leaving 9 bases between the germline ends. Germline lookup yields CDR1 DFQATT and CDR2 SNEGSKA (reference sequence).